The 2 T cell receptor beta chains in this list originate from one sample, sequenced in a study of T cells in Graves' hyperthyroidism and ophthalmopathy. RNA transcripts provided the source from which TCR beta CDR3 regions were amplified. The HTBI primer set drove a first-round RT-PCR of the TCR CDR3. TCRdb re-called the multiplex PCR reads with MiXCR, one entry per CDR3 protein. The sample carries around 350,000 distinct CDR3 sequences, roughly 15% recorded once. Sequenced material: blood. The receptors derive from an older woman with Graves' ophthalmopathy.

The chain employs TRBV12-3 or TRBV12-4 and TRBJ2-5, with D hard to call. Trimming removed 3 bases at V and 5 bases at J, with 10 bases between. The CDR3 is 13 amino acids. For the CDR3, the DNA is TGTGCCAGCAGTTTGAGAGAGGAGGAGACCCAGTACTTC. Amino acids: CASSLREEETQYF.

This clonotype was found many times. The chain carries TRBV27 and TRBJ2-3, with D uncertain. The germline CDR1 and CDR2 sequences are MNHEY and SMNVEV (reference sequence). CDR3 length equals 16 residues. Trimming took off 5 bases at V and 2 bases at J, with 17 bases between the two ends. Here the CDR3 reads CASSPYKGRTTDTQYF. The CDR3 nucleotides are TGTGCCAGCAGTCCCTATAAGGGTCGTACCACAGATACGCAGTATTTT.